These 22 T cell receptor beta chains came from one sample sequenced in a study of T cells in Graves' hyperthyroidism and ophthalmopathy. RNA transcripts gave rise to amplified TCR beta CDR3 regions. Using the HTBI primer set, a first-round RT-PCR was run on the TCR CDR3. One entry per CDR3 protein, called by TCRdb with MiXCR from the multiplex PCR reads. The sample shows around 350,000 distinct CDR3 sequences, 25% of them seen only once. Sequences were obtained from blood. These receptors were collected from a man between 45 and 60 years old with Graves' hyperthyroidism.

In its sample, this clonotype was seen a few times. The CDR3 is CASSPGQGPDTQYF. Written as DNA, the CDR3 is TGTGCCAGCAGCCCAGGACAGGGACCAGATACGCAGTATTTT. This rearrangement joins TRBV12-3 or TRBV12-4 to TRBJ2-3; TRBD1 agrees at 8 bases. Trimming took 6 bases from V and 4 from J; bases not matched to a gene: 6. This CDR3 has 14 residues.

This clonotype has only a few counts. V and J are TRBV5-4 and TRBJ2-3; 7 bases fit TRBD1. In germline, CDR1 is SGHNT, CDR2 YYREEE (reference sequence). The V and J ends lost 5 bases and 5 bases, in that order; junction bases with no gene match: 8. The CDR3 loop spans 14 amino acids. CDR3 loop: CASRTGEEVDTQYF. The CDR3 bases are TGTGCCAGCAGAACAGGGGAAGAAGTAGATACGCAGTATTTT.

The chain has TRBV29-1 and TRBJ2-2; a possible D gene is TRBD1 (6 bases). The CDR3 runs 15 residues. Germline V gene lookup returns CDR1 SQVTM and CDR2 ANQGSEA. The ends were cut back, 5 bases at V and 3 bases at J, with 16 bases in the middle. CDR3 DNA: TGCAGCGTTAAACAGGGTTTGTGGGACACCGGGGAGCTGTTTTTT. The encoded protein is CSVKQGLWDTGELFF.

There are a few counts of this clonotype. The V and J genes are TRBV3-1 and TRBJ2-3; 15 bases map to TRBD2. Germline V gene data show CDR1 as LGHDT and CDR2 as YNNKEL (reference sequence). The CDR3 extends over 18 amino acids. The J segment lost 2 bases and the V segment lost 1 base, leaving 4 bases of the junction unmatched. CDR3 in DNA: TGTGCCAGCAGCCAAGTGGGACTAGCGGGAGGTGACACAGATACGCAGTATTTT. Translating gives CASSQVGLAGGDTDTQYF.

This clonotype was seen only a few times. This CDR3 reads CSASPGQGSYEQYF. The DNA of the CDR3 is TGCAGTGCTAGCCCCGGACAGGGGTCCTACGAGCAGTACTTC. V and J are TRBV20-1 and TRBJ2-7; 9 bases map to TRBD1. The trim removed 3 bases at V and 1 base at J, leaving 4 bases unmatched. Germline-derived CDR1 and CDR2 are DFQATT and SNEGSKA (reference sequence). The CDR3 contains 14 residues.

To note about this clonotype: Germline and junction disagree at one end, which may indicate a read error. The gene calls are TRBV5-1 and TRBJ1-2, with TRBD1 as a possible D gene (5 bases). There are 14 residues in the CDR3. Germline assignment: CDR1 SGHRS and CDR2 YFSETQ. Written as DNA, the CDR3 is TGTGCCAGCAACTTGAATATGGGGCGGGTTAGCTACACCTTC. It encodes CASNLNMGRVSYTF.

The rearrangement uses TRBV7-2 and TRBJ1-2; 8 positions match TRBD1. This CDR3 is 18 amino acids long. Trimming at V came to 5 bases and at J to 0 bases, leaving 14 bases not matched to a gene. The germline CDR1 and CDR2 sequences are SGHTA and FQGNSA. The CDR3 region has the DNA TGTGCCAGCAGCAAACGACCCCCGGGACAGGCTGCTAACTATGGCTACACCTTC. Translation gives CASSKRPPGQAANYGYTF.

This clonotype occurred a few times. The chain links TRBV20-1 to TRBJ2-7, with 8 positions matching TRBD2. This CDR3 contains 15 residues. Germline V lookup: CDR1 DFQATT, CDR2 SNEGSKA (reference sequence). CDR3 sequence (DNA): TGCAGCCTAAGGGGCAACGGGACTAGTCCCCACGAGCAGTACTTC. Protein sequence: CSLRGNGTSPHEQYF.

This clonotype has ten or more counts. This rearrangement joins TRBV11-3 to TRBJ1-1; D is unclear. This CDR3 spans 13 amino acids. V shed 1 base and J shed 7 bases, with 10 bases lying between them. Germline CDR1 SGHNT, CDR2 YENEEA. This chain's CDR3 is CASSLVPEGEAFF. The CDR3 DNA reads TGTGCCAGCAGCTTAGTGCCCGAGGGTGAAGCTTTCTTT.

The chain combines TRBV5-1 with TRBJ2-5; D assignment may be TRBD1 or TRBD2 (5 bases each). The V end lost 4 bases, the J end lost 5 bases, and 12 bases lay between the germline ends. Germline CDR1 is SGHRS and CDR2 is YFSETQ. This CDR3 comprises 13 residues. The CDR3 sequence: CASSATRGETQYF. For the CDR3, the DNA is TGCGCCAGCAGCGCTACTCGGGGCGAGACCCAGTACTTC.

The chain carries TRBV7-3 and TRBJ2-5; maybe TRBD1 (6 bases). Deletions cut 10 bases from V and 5 bases from J, with 14 bases between. CDR1 and CDR2 (germline): SGHTA, FQGTGA. The CDR3 runs to 12 residues. CDR3 region: CATSDRHETQYF. CDR3 in DNA: TGTGCCACCTCCGACAGGCATGAGACCCAGTACTTC.

V and J are TRBV5-1 and TRBJ2-4; weak D call: TRBD2 (6 bases). The germline gives CDR1 SGHRS, CDR2 YFSETQ. Trimming removed 0 bases at V and 9 bases at J, with 13 bases between. The CDR3 covers 14 residues. The CDR3, as DNA: TGCGCCAGCAGCTTGGGTCAGGCGGGGAGCATTCAGTACTTC. It translates to CASSLGQAGSIQYF.

Many counts were recorded for this clonotype. The CDR3 sequence: CASSLIGSPYEQYF. CDR3 bases: TGTGCCAGCAGCTTAATCGGGAGCCCCTACGAGCAGTACTTC. The chain carries TRBV11-3 and TRBJ2-7; TRBD2 might be the D (6 bases). Germline V lookup: CDR1 SGHNT, CDR2 YENEEA. V lost 2 bases, J lost 2 bases, and 10 bases lay in between. The CDR3 loop spans 14 amino acids.

This clonotype came up a few times. The rearrangement links TRBV29-1 to TRBJ2-7; 15 nucleotides align to TRBD2. This CDR3 has 16 residues. Germline loops: CDR1 SQVTM, CDR2 ANQGSEA. V lost 6 bases and J lost 3; bases outside the gene matches: 9. The CDR3 nucleotides are TGCAGCGTCAAAAAGGGACTAGCGGGAGGCCGCTACGAGCAGTACTTC. Amino acids: CSVKKGLAGGRYEQYF.

This clonotype was observed a handful of times. The rearrangement uses TRBV29-1 and TRBJ2-7; no reliable D call. With 6 bases removed from V and 4 bases from J, the gap between germline ends came to 10 bases. The V gene's germline CDR1 is SQVTM and CDR2 ANQGSEA. This CDR3 has 11 amino acids. CDR3 coding DNA: TGCAGCGTCTGGGAAGGGTACGAGCAGTACTTC. As protein: CSVWEGYEQYF.

In this sample, this clonotype turned up many times. The rearrangement links TRBV7-6 to TRBJ2-1; 10 bases match TRBD2. Germline V lookup: CDR1 SGHVS, CDR2 FNYEAQ. The V segment lost 1 base and the J segment 0 bases; nucleotides outside the gene matches: 3. This CDR3 comprises 17 residues. The CDR3 DNA follows: TGTGCCAGCAGCTTAGTAGCGGGAGGCGCCTCCTACAATGAGCAGTTCTTC. It specifies CASSLVAGGASYNEQFF.

There are many counts of this clonotype. V gene TRBV13 combines with J gene TRBJ2-5; 7 bases are a match to TRBD2. The germline V gene encodes CDR1 PRHDT and CDR2 FYEKMQ (reference sequence). With V trimmed by 4 bases and J by 5 bases, 7 bases remained unmatched. This CDR3 region has 14 residues. The CDR3 reads CASSSSTSRETQYF. CDR3 nucleotide sequence: TGTGCCAGCAGCTCATCGACTAGCCGCGAGACCCAGTACTTC.

The table lists this clonotype with many counts. The V gene is TRBV11-1, the J gene TRBJ1-1; D not resolved. The CDR3 runs to 15 residues. V lost 2 bases and J 5 bases, leaving 15 bases between the germline ends. Germline CDR1 and CDR2: SGHAT and FQDESV (reference sequence). The CDR3, as DNA: TGTGCCAGCAGCTTACAAGGTGGTGTGGGGACTGAAGCTTTCTTT. Amino acids: CASSLQGGVGTEAFF.

This clonotype was found a few times. The chain links TRBV7-8 to TRBJ2-3, with TRBD2 matching over 8 bases. Germline CDR1 SGHVS, CDR2 FQNEAQ. CDR3 length equals 15 residues. The junction had 3 bases not matched to a gene; V was cut back by 1 base and J by 3 bases. This CDR3 reads CASSLVPSGTDTQYF. For the CDR3, the DNA is TGTGCCAGCAGCTTAGTGCCTAGCGGGACAGATACGCAGTATTTT.

This clonotype was observed a handful of times. This chain connects TRBV19 to TRBJ2-3; maybe TRBD2 (6 bases). The CDR3 loop spans 16 amino acids. Germline values: CDR1 LNHDA, CDR2 SQIVND (reference sequence). Trimming left V 7 bases short and J 2 bases short, with 19 bases between. The CDR3 region is CASTPQALAPTDTQYF. For the CDR3, the DNA is TGTGCCAGTACCCCCCAGGCCCTAGCGCCCACAGATACGCAGTATTTT.

J is TRBJ2-7 and V is TRBV29-1; D is unclear. V was cut by 7 bases and J by 7 bases, with 23 bases left in between. This CDR3 comprises 14 residues. Looked up from germline, CDR1 is SQVTM and CDR2 is ANQGSEA. This CDR3 is CSAREPLGSEEQYF. CDR3 DNA sequence: TGCAGCGCCCGTGAACCCCTGGGTTCGGAAGAGCAGTACTTC.

This clonotype was observed once. The CDR3 protein is CASRLTSGRLDGELFF. In DNA, the CDR3 is TGCGCCAGCAGATTGACTAGCGGGAGATTGGACGGGGAGCTGTTTTTT. This rearrangement joins TRBV5-1 to TRBJ2-2; 12 bases are shared with TRBD2. The CDR3 covers 16 residues. The germline V gene has CDR1 SGHRS and CDR2 YFSETQ. Unmatched junction bases numbered 9, after V lost 5 bases and J lost 7 bases.